In its sample, the clone carrying this T cell receptor beta chain was seen many times. These data are taken from a study of blood T cell repertoires in COVID-19. Study context: T cells, B-cell-depleted T cells, or PBMCs supplied cDNA or gDNA.

Trimming pared 3 bases from V and 3 bases from J, leaving 17 bases between. The CDR3 loop spans 16 amino acids. Germline V lookup: CDR1 SGHRS, CDR2 YFSETQ. This table comes from immunoSEQ multiplex PCR, and its TCRdb copy is limited to in-frame clones, with some not included. Here the sample spans roughly 150,000 clones, more than 65% being singletons. The rearrangement links TRBV5-1 to TRBJ2-3; a possible D gene is TRBD2 (5 bases). The sample consisted of peripheral blood. The TCR comes from an older woman with COVID-19, enrolled during active disease. The CDR3 DNA is TGCGCCAGCAGCTCTCGAGGGATAGTATCGACAGATACGCAGTATTTT. Amino acids: CASSSRGIVSTDTQYF.